Reported below is one T cell receptor beta chain. The sample belongs to a study of cytomegalovirus exposure and HLA in healthy donors. The CDR3 is made up of 16 amino acids. The trim removed 11 bases at V and 0 bases at J, leaving 8 bases unmatched. Germline V gene sequence: CDR1 MGHRA, CDR2 YSYEKL. Profiling relied on immunoSEQ multiplex PCR, and the TCRdb table lists in-frame clones only, not all of them. This sample yields approximately 270,000 clones, of which 90% are seen a single time; 0.3% to 0.4% belongs to the top ten. Sequenced: PBMCs. This rearrangement joins TRBV4-1 to TRBJ2-3, with 13 bases that match TRBD2. The receptor's source is a woman aged 18-35 years in good health and CMV-seronegative. The CDR3 DNA reads as TGCGCCTCCGGACTAGCGGGGGAGCCTAGCACAGATACGCAGTATTTT. This codes for CASGLAGEPSTDTQYF.